The TCR beta chain under discussion was sequenced for a study of cytotoxic CD8 clonotypes in ibrutinib-treated CLL. Study summary: There were, on average, roughly 260,000 productive templates and tens of thousands of productive rearrangements per sample.

From germline, CDR1 is DFQATT and CDR2 SNEGSKA (reference sequence). V lost 6 bases, J lost 5 bases, and 3 bases stayed unmatched. This CDR3 has 11 amino acids. Assay used: immunoSEQ multiplex PCR; TCRdb lists only in-frame clones, some missing. The data contain about 310,000 clones, about 77% of them seen just once; the ten biggest clones take up over 5%. The source is a human donor with chronic lymphocytic leukemia. V is TRBV20-1 and J is TRBJ2-5; 7 bases match TRBD1. The sample consisted of PBMCs, taken before ibrutinib treatment. This CDR3 is CSATGLETQYF. The CDR3 coding sequence is TGCAGTGCGACAGGGTTGGAGACCCAGTACTTC.